This T cell receptor beta chain was profiled in a study of shared clonotypes between healthy human individuals. Assay used: immunoSEQ multiplex PCR; TCRdb lists only in-frame clones, some missing. The sample comprises about 1 million clones, around 74% of which are singletons, and 1.4% rests with the top ten. The sample holds one count of this clone. The CDR3 consists of 13 residues. Germline values: CDR1 SNHLY, CDR2 FYNNEI. V dropped 2 bases and J dropped 7 bases, with 11 bases sitting between them. The genes are TRBV2 and TRBJ1-2; D gene ambiguous. This TCR derives from a young man in good health. The sample consisted of memory CD4+ T cells sorted from blood. Subset of the sample: CD45RA-negative fraction. This chain's CDR3 is CASSEPRRGGYTF. The CDR3 DNA is TGTGCCAGCAGTGAACCAAGGAGAGGTGGCTACACCTTC.